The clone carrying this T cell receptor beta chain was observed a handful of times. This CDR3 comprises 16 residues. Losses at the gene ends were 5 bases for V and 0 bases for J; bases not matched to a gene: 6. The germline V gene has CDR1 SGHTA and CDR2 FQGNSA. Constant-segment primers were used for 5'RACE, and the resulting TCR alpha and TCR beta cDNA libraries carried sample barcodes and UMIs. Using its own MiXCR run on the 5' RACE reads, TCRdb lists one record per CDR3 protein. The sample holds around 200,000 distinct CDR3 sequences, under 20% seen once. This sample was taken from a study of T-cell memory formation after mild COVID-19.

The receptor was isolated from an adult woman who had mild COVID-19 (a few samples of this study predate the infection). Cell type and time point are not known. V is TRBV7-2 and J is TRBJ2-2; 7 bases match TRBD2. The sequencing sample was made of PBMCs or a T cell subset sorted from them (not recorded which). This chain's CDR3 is CASSPPGRPNTGELFF. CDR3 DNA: TGTGCCAGCAGCCCTCCCGGGAGGCCGAACACCGGGGAGCTGTTTTTT.